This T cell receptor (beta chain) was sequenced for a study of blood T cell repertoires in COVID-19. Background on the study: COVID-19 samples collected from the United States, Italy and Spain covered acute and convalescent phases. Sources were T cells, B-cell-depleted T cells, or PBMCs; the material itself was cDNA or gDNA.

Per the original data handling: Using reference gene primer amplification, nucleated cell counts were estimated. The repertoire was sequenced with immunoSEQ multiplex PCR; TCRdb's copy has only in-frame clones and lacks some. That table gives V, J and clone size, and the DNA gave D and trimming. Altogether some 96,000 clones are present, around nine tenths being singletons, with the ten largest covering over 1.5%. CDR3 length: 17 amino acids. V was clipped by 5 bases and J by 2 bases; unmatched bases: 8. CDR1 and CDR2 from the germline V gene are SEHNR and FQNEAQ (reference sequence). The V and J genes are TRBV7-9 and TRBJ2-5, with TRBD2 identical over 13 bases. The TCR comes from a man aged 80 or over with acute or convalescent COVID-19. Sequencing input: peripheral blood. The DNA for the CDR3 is TGTGCCAGCAGCCGCGGGACTAGCGGGATAACACAAGAGACCCAGTACTTC. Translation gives CASSRGTSGITQETQYF.